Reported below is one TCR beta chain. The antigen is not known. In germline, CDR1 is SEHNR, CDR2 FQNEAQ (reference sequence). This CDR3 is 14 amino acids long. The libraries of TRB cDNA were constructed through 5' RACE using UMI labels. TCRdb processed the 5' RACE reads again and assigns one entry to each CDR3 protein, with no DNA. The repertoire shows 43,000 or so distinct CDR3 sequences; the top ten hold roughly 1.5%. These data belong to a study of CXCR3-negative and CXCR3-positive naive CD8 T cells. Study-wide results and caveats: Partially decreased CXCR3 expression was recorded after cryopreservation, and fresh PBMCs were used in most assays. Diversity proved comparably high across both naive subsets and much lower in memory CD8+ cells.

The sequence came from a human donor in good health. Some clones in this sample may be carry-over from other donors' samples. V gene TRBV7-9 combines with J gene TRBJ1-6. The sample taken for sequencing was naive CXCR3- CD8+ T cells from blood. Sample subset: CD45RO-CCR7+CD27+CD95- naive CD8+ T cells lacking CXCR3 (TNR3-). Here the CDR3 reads CASSRVEGTPPLHF.